Given below is one T cell receptor (beta chain) in context. Its specificity is unknown. The entry originates in a study of siplizumab effects on memory and regulatory T cells. Whole-study results and caveats: Naive T cells seemed more diverse than memory cells and seemed major alloresponse contributors. Siplizumab cultures yielded proliferating Tregs whose suppressive function was not confirmed.

Germline lookup yields CDR1 SGHDT and CDR2 YYEEEE. The V gene lost 0 bases and the J gene lost 0 bases, with 10 bases spanning the gap. The CDR3 is made up of 15 amino acids. The assay was immunoSEQ multiplex PCR, and TCRdb's table has in-frame clones only and misses some. The sample comprises some 96,000 clones, 91% of which are singletons, and around 0.15% rests with the top ten. Sequenced input: CD4+ T cells sorted from blood. The chain carries TRBV5-6 and TRBJ2-7; D unclear. The sequence came from a human donor in good health. The CDR3 nucleotides read TGTGCCAGCAGCTTGGGGCAAGTGGCCTCCTACGAGCAGTACTTC. Its protein product is CASSLGQVASYEQYF.